The next 24 T cell receptor beta chains were all read from a single sample in a study of cytomegalovirus exposure and HLA in healthy donors. TCRdb keeps only in-frame clones here, not all; method: immunoSEQ multiplex PCR. Of roughly 130,000 clones listed, about 90% are singletons. Sequenced: PBMCs. The origin of the receptors is a man in his thirties or forties in good health and CMV-seronegative.

J is TRBJ2-5 and V is TRBV6-1; TRBD1 aligns across 9 bases. The germline V gene encodes CDR1 MNHNS and CDR2 SASEGT. This CDR3 comprises 18 residues. Germline trimming cut 2 bases from V and 2 bases from J; bases unmatched to any gene: 12. In DNA form, the CDR3 reads TGTGCCAGCAGTGAAAGGCAAGCGGGACAGGGTTGGCAAGAGACCCAGTACTTC. As protein: CASSERQAGQGWQETQYF.

This chain uses TRBV11-2 with TRBJ2-3; a possible D gene is TRBD1 (7 bases). The V end was cut by 5 bases, the J end by 1 base, with 16 bases between. Germline CDR1 SGHAT, CDR2 FQNNGV. The CDR3 has 16 residues. CDR3 loop: CASSTYRGGGTDTQYF. The CDR3 region has the DNA TGTGCCAGCAGCACATACAGGGGAGGAGGCACAGATACGCAGTATTTT. Drawing the rest from reference TRBV11-2 and TRBJ2-3, the complete variable domain is EAGVAQSPRYKIIEKRQSVAFWCNPISGHATLYWYQQILGQGPKLLIQFQNNGVVDDSQLPKDRFSAERLKGVDSTLKIQPAKLEDSAVYLCASSTYRGGGTDTQYFGPGTRLTVL.

The V and J genes are TRBV14 and TRBJ1-3; D unclear. The CDR3 totals 15 residues. Trimming took 1 base from V and 2 from J, leaving 9 bases between them. Germline assignment: CDR1 SGHDN and CDR2 FVKESK. CDR3 nucleotides: TGTGCCAGCAGCCAAGGGTCGCGAACTGGAAACACCATATATTTT. Protein: CASSQGSRTGNTIYF.

In nucleotides, the CDR3 is TGTGCCTGGAGTCACAGTGGAACCTATGGCTACACCTTC. Its protein product is CAWSHSGTYGYTF. The chain carries TRBV30 and TRBJ1-2; no reliable D call. CDR3 size: 13 residues. Germline assignment: CDR1 GTSNPN and CDR2 SVGIG (reference sequence). V lost 2 bases and J lost 4, with 11 bases in between.

The rearrangement links TRBV7-3 to TRBJ2-2; perhaps TRBD2 as D (5 bases). The CDR3 extends over 17 amino acids. Trimming shortened V by 2 bases and J by 6 bases, and 19 bases separated the two germline ends. In germline, CDR1 is SGHTA, CDR2 FQGTGA. As DNA, the CDR3 is TGTGCCAGCAGCTTACTTTCTGTGGGAGTGGATTCCGGGGAGCTGTTTTTT. As protein: CASSLLSVGVDSGELFF.

There are a few counts of this clone. This chain uses TRBV29-1 with TRBJ1-2; tentative D call: TRBD1 (6 bases). V shed 0 bases and J shed 0 bases, with 14 bases lying between them. Germline lookup yields CDR1 SQVTM and CDR2 ANQGSEA. The CDR3 consists of 16 residues. CDR3 DNA: TGCAGCGTTGAAGATCGTAACAGGGCTTCTAACTATGGCTACACCTTC. Amino acids: CSVEDRNRASNYGYTF.

V is TRBV19 and J is TRBJ2-2, with D possibly TRBD2 on 6 matching bases. CDR3 length: 16 residues. The germline V gene has CDR1 LNHDA and CDR2 SQIVND (reference sequence). Between the trimmed V and J ends, which lost 2 bases and 5 bases, there was a span of 15 bases. The CDR3 DNA reads as TGTGCCAGTAGTATACCCTACGGGAGTGCTACCGGGGAGCTGTTTTTT. Translating it yields CASSIPYGSATGELFF.

The DNA of the CDR3 is TGTGCCAGCACCATGGGACAGACTCCCTACAATGAGCAGTTCTTC. It is translated as CASTMGQTPYNEQFF. V is TRBV6-6 and J is TRBJ2-1; 7 bases line up with TRBD1. Per germline, CDR1 MNHNY and CDR2 SVGAGI (reference sequence). The CDR3 totals 15 residues. Trimming at V came to 7 bases and at J to 2 bases, leaving 8 bases not matched to a gene.

The rearrangement links TRBV5-5 to TRBJ2-7; no clear D. This CDR3 is 14 amino acids long. Germline V CDR1 and CDR2: SGHKS, YYEKEE (reference sequence). V lost 4 bases, J lost 3 bases, and 14 bases lay in between. In DNA, the CDR3 is TGTGCCAGCAGCCCCTACCCTGCCTTCTACGAGCAGTACTTC. Its protein is CASSPYPAFYEQYF.

About this clone: Mismatch with germline at one junction end may stem from a read error. V and J are TRBV6-5 and TRBJ1-1; 10 nucleotides align to TRBD1. This CDR3 has 13 amino acids. The germline V gene encodes CDR1 MNHEY and CDR2 SVGAGI. Here the CDR3 DNA reads TGTGCCAGCAGAGCCAGGGACAGGGGTGAAACTTTCTTT. Translated, it gives CASRARDRGETFF.

The V and J genes are TRBV7-9 and TRBJ1-2, with unresolved D. Germline CDR1 SEHNR, CDR2 FQNEAQ (reference sequence). This CDR3 contains 12 residues. Trimming pared 11 bases from V and 4 bases from J, leaving 14 bases between. The CDR3 nucleotides read TGTGCCGGATCCCTCGAGGTCTATGGCTACACCTTC. It yields the protein CAGSLEVYGYTF.

The chain has TRBV5-6 and TRBJ2-7; D is possibly TRBD2 (5 bases). CDR1 is SGHDT, CDR2 YYEEEE, per germline. This CDR3 contains 14 residues. V was trimmed by 4 bases and J by 7 bases, leaving 18 bases between them. The CDR3 loop reads CASSADPGTGEQYF. The DNA of the CDR3 is TGTGCCAGCAGCGCCGATCCGGGAACGGGGGAGCAGTACTTC.

V and J are TRBV30 and TRBJ2-1, with TRBD1 as a possible D gene (6 bases). The CDR3 is 14 residues long. Trimming took off 1 base at V and 8 bases at J, with 15 bases between the two ends. The germline gives CDR1 GTSNPN, CDR2 SVGIG (reference sequence). The CDR3, as DNA: TGTGCCTGGAGTGGGGGGCGATTGGGTGATGAGCAGTTCTTC. Translated: CAWSGGRLGDEQFF.

The count of this clone is one. CDR3 bases: TGCAGTGGAGTCTCGGGAAACACCATATATTTT. Amino acid sequence: CSGVSGNTIYF. The chain combines TRBV20-1 with TRBJ1-3; D remains ambiguous. The germline V gene has CDR1 DFQATT and CDR2 SNEGSKA (reference sequence). V shed 7 bases and J shed 4 bases, with 8 bases lying between them. This CDR3 has 11 residues.

For this clone: The junction shows a germline mismatch at one end, possibly a read error. The chain carries TRBV10-3 and TRBJ1-6; D is unclear. Germline V lookup: CDR1 ENHRY, CDR2 SYGVKD. The CDR3 consists of 15 residues. The CDR3 sequence: CAISQSSSYNSPLHF. The CDR3 bases are TGTGCCATCAGTCAGTCCAGCTCCTATAATTCACCCCTCCACTTT.

The chain uses TRBV6-5 and TRBJ2-7, with TRBD1 as a possible D gene (6 bases). Germline CDR1 is MNHEY and CDR2 is SVGAGI. This CDR3 comprises 13 residues. V was pared by 0 bases and J by 12 bases, with 15 bases between. In nucleotides, the CDR3 is TGTGCCAGCAGTTACTCGGGGGACATCCCGGCGTACTTC. Its translation: CASSYSGDIPAYF.

V is TRBV6-5 and J is TRBJ2-5; TRBD1 matches 9 bases. Unmatched junction bases numbered 4, after V lost 6 bases and J lost 5 bases. Germline values: CDR1 MNHEY, CDR2 SVGAGI. The CDR3 length is 13 residues. The CDR3 nucleotides are TGTGCCAGCAGGGGACAGGGCAAGGAGACCCAGTACTTC. Translation: CASRGQGKETQYF.

The CDR3 DNA sequence: TGTGCCAGCAGCCTTCAGTGGACTAGCGGGAGTAGAGAGGATACGCAGTATTTT. Its protein product is CASSLQWTSGSREDTQYF. The chain is built from TRBV14 and TRBJ2-3; 13 bases map to TRBD2. V was pared by 4 bases and J by 6 bases, with 13 bases of the junction left unmatched. The CDR3 contains 18 residues. CDR1 and CDR2 (germline): SGHDN, FVKESK.

The chain carries TRBV5-1 and TRBJ2-7; 11 bases match TRBD2. V shed 4 bases, J shed 2 bases, and the junction held 5 bases outside the gene matches. The CDR3 has 15 amino acids. Per germline, CDR1 SGHRS and CDR2 YFSETQ. In DNA, the CDR3 is TGCGCCAGCAGCCCAATAGCGGGAGGGCCCTACGAGCAGTACTTC. It encodes CASSPIAGGPYEQYF.

The chain employs TRBV5-1 and TRBJ1-1; weak D call: TRBD1 (6 bases). V was shortened by 1 base and J by 2 bases, with 12 bases between the two germline ends. CDR1 SGHRS and CDR2 YFSETQ come from the germline V gene. CDR3 length: 15 amino acids. CDR3 amino acids: CASSLQDSGNTEAFF. CDR3 sequence (DNA): TGCGCCAGCAGCTTGCAGGACAGTGGAAACACTGAAGCTTTCTTT.

The CDR3 DNA is TGTGCCAGTAGTATTCTCTCCGGACAGACCTATCAGCCCCAGCATTTT. Its translation is CASSILSGQTYQPQHF. The J gene is TRBJ1-5, the V gene TRBV19; a weak D match, TRBD1 (6 bases). The CDR3 length is 16 residues. Trimming removed 3 bases at V and 5 bases at J, with 17 bases between. Germline V gene data show CDR1 as LNHDA and CDR2 as SQIVND (reference sequence).

The chain recombines TRBV7-9 with TRBJ2-5; 7 nucleotides align to TRBD2. The CDR3 is 17 residues long. V trimming: 2 bases; J trimming: 5 bases; junction bases outside the gene matches: 14. CDR1 is SEHNR, CDR2 FQNEAQ, per germline (reference sequence). The CDR3 nucleotides are TGTGCCAGCAGCTTATCTCGAGCGGGGCCATGGGGGGAGACCCAGTACTTC. It translates to CASSLSRAGPWGETQYF.

This clone was counted a few times. The chain has TRBV10-3 and TRBJ1-1, with TRBD1 identical over 8 bases. The CDR3 is 16 residues long. Germline loops: CDR1 ENHRY, CDR2 SYGVKD. Losses at the gene ends were 10 bases for V and 0 bases for J; bases not matched to a gene: 13. CDR3 nucleotide sequence: TGTGCCACCAATACAGGGGGGCGCGCAATGAACACTGAAGCTTTCTTT. Translated, it gives CATNTGGRAMNTEAFF.

The chain links TRBV9 to TRBJ2-7; D gene unclear. The V gene's germline CDR1 is SGDLS and CDR2 YYNGEE. Trimming stripped 0 bases from V and 0 bases from J, with 7 bases between. CDR3 size: 14 residues. CDR3 residues: CASSVVGSSYEQYF. The CDR3, as DNA: TGTGCCAGCAGCGTAGTTGGTAGCTCCTACGAGCAGTACTTC. Full variable domain (missing parts from reference TRBV9 and TRBJ2-7): DSGVTQTPKHLITATGQRVTLRCSPRSGDLSVYWYQQSLDQGLQFLIQYYNGEERAKGNILERFSAQQFPDLHSELNLSSLELGDSALYFCASSVVGSSYEQYFGPGTRLTVT.